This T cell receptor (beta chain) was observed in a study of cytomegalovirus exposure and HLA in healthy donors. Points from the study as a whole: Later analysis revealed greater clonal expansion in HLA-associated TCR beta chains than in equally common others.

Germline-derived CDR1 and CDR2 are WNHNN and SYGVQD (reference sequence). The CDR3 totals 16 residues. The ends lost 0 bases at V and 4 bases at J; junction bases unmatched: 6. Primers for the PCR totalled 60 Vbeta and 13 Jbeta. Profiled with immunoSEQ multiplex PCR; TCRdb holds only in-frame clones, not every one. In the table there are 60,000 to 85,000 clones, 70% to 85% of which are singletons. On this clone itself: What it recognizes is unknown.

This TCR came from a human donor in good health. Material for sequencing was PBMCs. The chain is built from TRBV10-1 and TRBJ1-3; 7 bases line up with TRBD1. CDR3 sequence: CASSESTGDSGNTIYF. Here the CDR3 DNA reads TGCGCCAGCAGTGAGTCGACGGGGGACAGCGGAAACACCATATATTTT.